The 18 T cell receptor beta chains presented below share a single source sample, sequenced in a study of glioma-infiltrating T cells. The iRepertoire nested amplicon-rescue multiplex PCR amplified TCR alpha and beta CDR3s from RNA. Via MiXCR, TCRdb re-called the multiplex PCR reads, giving one row per CDR3 protein. Among about 400,000 distinct CDR3 sequences, 41% were seen once, and the ten largest hold about 11%. The sample was glioma tissue, nonneoplastic brain tissue, or PBMCs (not recorded which). These receptors were collected from a human donor with low-grade glioma or glioblastoma, undergoing nonglioma brain surgery, or in good health (not recorded which).

The table lists this clonotype with a count of one. V usage is TRBV5-1 and J usage is TRBJ2-1; TRBD1 is a possible D gene (6 bases). Germline loops: CDR1 SGHRS, CDR2 YFSETQ. Trimming cost V 0 bases and J 4 bases, with 14 bases left between them. The CDR3 runs 16 residues. The CDR3 sequence: CASSLDRVMRYNEQFF. The CDR3 DNA follows: TGCGCCAGCAGCTTGGACAGGGTGATGAGGTACAATGAGCAGTTCTTC. The whole variable domain, remainder taken from reference TRBV5-1 and TRBJ2-1, is KAGVTQTPRYLIKTRGQQVTLSCSPISGHRSVSWYQQTPGQGLQFLFEYFSETQRNKGNFPGRFSGRQFSNSRSEMNVSTLELGDSALYLCASSLDRVMRYNEQFFGPGTRLTVL.

This clonotype was recorded many times. The chain employs TRBV20-1 and TRBJ2-7; D is undetermined. Between the trimmed V and J ends, which lost 5 bases and 5 bases, there was a span of 10 bases. The CDR3 sequence is 11 residues long. The germline V gene has CDR1 DFQATT and CDR2 SNEGSKA (reference sequence). CDR3 region: CSAPTFHEQYF. CDR3 bases: TGCAGTGCTCCGACATTCCACGAGCAGTACTTC.

The chain has TRBV6-5 and TRBJ2-7; possible D gene TRBD1, 6 bases. The germline V gene has CDR1 MNHEY and CDR2 SVGAGI. The CDR3 covers 15 residues. V was clipped by 2 bases and J by 1 base, with 12 bases between them. CDR3 nucleotide sequence: TGTGCCAGCAGTTACGGGGGCGTGGGTTCCTACGAGCAGTACTTC. The encoded protein is CASSYGGVGSYEQYF.

Note on this clonotype: Its ends do not fully match the called genes, so a read error is possible. The chain combines TRBV20-1 with TRBJ2-3; 15 nucleotides line up with TRBD2. The CDR3 spans 15 residues. Germline CDR1 and CDR2: DFQATT and SNEGSKA (reference sequence). The CDR3 bases are TGCAGTGCCCAGGGACTAGCGGGAGGTGGAGATACGCCGTATTTT. Its translation: CSAQGLAGGGDTPYF.

The chain has TRBV28 and TRBJ2-5, with 7 bases aligning to TRBD1. The CDR3 sequence is 15 residues long. Germline CDR1 and CDR2: MDHEN and SYDVKM. Germline trimming cut 3 bases from V and 4 bases from J; bases unmatched to any gene: 8. CDR3 coding DNA: TGTGCCAGCAGTTTGTGGGGACAGAGTCCAGAGACCCAGTACTTC. Translated, it gives CASSLWGQSPETQYF.

V gene TRBV18 combines with J gene TRBJ2-1; D is perhaps TRBD1 (6 bases). The length of the CDR3 is 16 residues. From germline, CDR1 is KGHSH and CDR2 LQKENI. V was shortened by 1 base and J by 12 bases, with 22 bases between the two germline ends. CDR3 protein: CASSPQSRTAQYGQFF. The CDR3 DNA is TGTGCCAGCTCACCACAGTCAAGGACAGCACAATATGGGCAGTTCTTC.

About this clonotype: A much larger clone differs by one base, so this may be a read error. This chain uses TRBV7-2 with TRBJ1-2; D gene uncertain. The V gene lost 2 bases and the J gene lost 7 bases, with 11 bases spanning the gap. The germline CDR1 and CDR2 sequences are SGHTA and FQGNSA. The CDR3 loop spans 13 amino acids. The CDR3 nucleotides read TGTGCCAGCAGCTTACGGGCTTCTGCTGGCTACACCTTC. Translation: CASSLRASAGYTF.

As for this clonotype: A much larger clone differs by one base, so this may be a read error. The rearrangement uses TRBV6-8 and TRBJ2-3, with 7 bases aligning to TRBD1. From germline, CDR1 is MNHGY and CDR2 SAAAGT. This CDR3 is built from 16 residues. Germline trimming cut 0 bases from V and 4 bases from J; bases unmatched to any gene: 7. The CDR3 region is CASSYSLTGVADTQYF. In DNA form, the CDR3 reads TGTGCCAGCAGTTACTCGCTAACAGGGGTCGCAGATACGCAGTATTTT.

V is TRBV29-1 and J is TRBJ2-2; D not certain. Germline V gene lookup returns CDR1 SQVTM and CDR2 ANQGSEA. The CDR3 is made up of 12 amino acids. Trimming removed 1 base from V and 4 bases from J, with 4 bases in between. The CDR3 loop reads CSVEGATGELFF. In DNA, the CDR3 is TGCAGCGTTGAAGGGGCCACCGGGGAGCTGTTTTTT.

The V and J genes are TRBV15 and TRBJ2-3, with a tentative D call TRBD2 (6 bases). V lost 4 bases to trimming and J lost 1 base, with 15 bases between them. In germline, CDR1 is LNHNV, CDR2 YYDKDF (reference sequence). This CDR3 contains 16 residues. CDR3 protein: CATSKRRDSGTDTQYF. CDR3 in DNA: TGTGCCACCAGCAAGCGCCGGGACTCAGGCACAGATACGCAGTATTTT. The whole variable domain, remainder taken from reference TRBV15 and TRBJ2-3, is DAMVIQNPRYQVTQFGKPVTLSCSQTLNHNVMYWYQQKSSQAPKLLFHYYDKDFNNEADTPDNFQSRRPNTSFCFLDIRSPGLGDTAMYLCATSKRRDSGTDTQYFGPGTRLTVL.

The table lists this clonotype with a few counts. The V and J genes are TRBV15 and TRBJ2-7; no definite D call. The V gene lost 0 bases and the J gene lost 2 bases, with 11 bases spanning the gap. The CDR3 totals 15 residues. The V gene's germline CDR1 is LNHNV and CDR2 YYDKDF (reference sequence). The CDR3: CATSRDRNRPYEQYF. DNA for the CDR3: TGTGCCACCAGCAGAGATAGGAACAGACCCTACGAGCAGTACTTC.

The CDR3 loop reads CSARDFPSGSYEQYF. As DNA, the CDR3 is TGCAGTGCTAGAGATTTCCCCAGCGGGAGTTACGAGCAGTACTTC. The chain links TRBV20-1 to TRBJ2-7, with TRBD2 matching 8 bases. The CDR3 runs 15 residues. V shed 0 bases and J 4 bases; nucleotides not matched to a gene: 8. Per the germline V gene, CDR1 is DFQATT and CDR2 is SNEGSKA (reference sequence).

On this clonotype: A much larger clone lies one base from this, so it may be a read error. This chain links TRBV6-2 or TRBV6-3 with TRBJ2-1; D is possibly TRBD2 (5 bases). The V gene lost 5 bases and the J gene lost 1 base, with 12 bases spanning the gap. Germline V gene sequence: CDR1 MNHEY, CDR2 SVGEGT. The CDR3 contains 15 residues. The CDR3 protein is CASSQPADSYNEQFF. Here the CDR3 DNA reads TGTGCCAGCAGTCAACCAGCGGATTCCTACAATGAGCAGTTCTTC.

J is TRBJ2-2 and V is TRBV28; 8 bases are shared with TRBD2. With V trimmed by 6 bases and J by 5 bases, 20 bases remained unmatched. The CDR3 covers 19 residues. CDR1 MDHEN and CDR2 SYDVKM come from the germline V gene. CDR3 residues: CASSLTLGLARGPTGELFF. The CDR3 DNA reads as TGTGCCAGCAGCCTCACCCTCGGACTAGCCCGGGGTCCTACCGGGGAGCTGTTTTTT.

This clonotype was seen more than once but under ten times. A read error is likely, as this CDR3 ends without the conserved phenylalanine or tryptophan. No DNA is shown, since the ends of the CDR3 on it are uncertain; the CDR3 is the one TCRdb lists. This chain links TRBV28 with TRBJ2-7; TRBD2 is the table's D call and was not checked against the DNA. From its first to its last residue, the CDR3 has 12 amino acids. Germline CDR1 and CDR2: MDHEN and SYDVKM. The CDR3 here is CASSRLRDYLYL.

The chain carries TRBV7-2 and TRBJ1-2; D is unclear. The CDR3 contains 14 residues. Germline lookup yields CDR1 SGHTA and CDR2 FQGNSA. V lost 5 bases and J lost 0, with 10 bases in between. The DNA for the CDR3 is TGTGCCAGCAGCCCGGACGGTTCTAACTATGGCTACACCTTC. Translating it yields CASSPDGSNYGYTF.

This clonotype was observed a few times. This sequence joins TRBV20-1 and TRBJ2-3; 7 bases are shared with TRBD2. V lost 3 bases and J lost 9; bases outside the gene matches: 12. The CDR3 contains 14 residues. The germline V gene encodes CDR1 DFQATT and CDR2 SNEGSKA (reference sequence). The DNA for the CDR3 is TGCAGTGCTAGCTGGGCGGGAGCCGATGGAACGCAGTATTTT. Translating gives CSASWAGADGTQYF.

There are a few counts of this clonotype. This chain connects TRBV20-1 to TRBJ2-7; D not certain. The V end was cut by 0 bases, the J end by 6 bases, with 15 bases between. The CDR3 loop spans 14 amino acids. In germline, CDR1 is DFQATT, CDR2 SNEGSKA (reference sequence). Here the CDR3 reads CSARDPGSPSEQYF. The CDR3, as DNA: TGCAGTGCTAGAGACCCGGGCAGCCCTTCCGAGCAGTACTTC.